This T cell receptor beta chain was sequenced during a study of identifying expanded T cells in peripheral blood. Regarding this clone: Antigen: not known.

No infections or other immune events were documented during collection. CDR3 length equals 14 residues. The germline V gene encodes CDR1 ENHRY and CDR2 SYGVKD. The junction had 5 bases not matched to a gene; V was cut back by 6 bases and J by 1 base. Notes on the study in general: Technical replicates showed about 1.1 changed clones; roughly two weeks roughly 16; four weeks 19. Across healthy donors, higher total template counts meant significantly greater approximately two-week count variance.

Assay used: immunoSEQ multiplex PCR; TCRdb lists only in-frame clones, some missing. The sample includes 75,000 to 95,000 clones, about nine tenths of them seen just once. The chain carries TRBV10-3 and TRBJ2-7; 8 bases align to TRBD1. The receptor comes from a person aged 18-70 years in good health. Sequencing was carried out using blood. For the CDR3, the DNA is TGTGCCATCAGAAGGACAGGGTCATCCTACGAGCAGTACTTC. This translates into CAIRRTGSSYEQYF.